This T cell receptor (beta chain) was sequenced in a study of blood T cell repertoires in COVID-19. Across the whole study: Acute-phase and convalescent COVID-19 samples originated in the United States, Italy and Spain. PBMCs, B-cell-depleted T cells, or T cells provided the cDNA or gDNA that made up the material.

Per the original methods: Amplification from reference gene primers served as the basis for estimated nucleated cell counts. Clones were read by immunoSEQ multiplex PCR, and TCRdb kept only the in-frame ones, dropping some. For V, J and clone size, that table is used; D and trimming come from the DNA. Here the sample spans about 270,000 clones, approximately 86% being singletons. This CDR3 has 15 residues. The J segment lost 4 bases and the V segment lost 0 bases, leaving 3 bases of the junction unmatched. Germline V gene sequence: CDR1 LGHNA, CDR2 YSLEER. The chain couples TRBV4-3 to TRBJ2-1; 7 bases are a match to TRBD2. This TCR was sampled from a woman younger than 35 with acute or convalescent COVID-19. What was sequenced was peripheral blood. CDR3 region: CASSQEASGYNEQFF. CDR3 nucleotide sequence: TGCGCCAGCAGCCAAGAGGCTAGCGGATACAATGAGCAGTTCTTC.